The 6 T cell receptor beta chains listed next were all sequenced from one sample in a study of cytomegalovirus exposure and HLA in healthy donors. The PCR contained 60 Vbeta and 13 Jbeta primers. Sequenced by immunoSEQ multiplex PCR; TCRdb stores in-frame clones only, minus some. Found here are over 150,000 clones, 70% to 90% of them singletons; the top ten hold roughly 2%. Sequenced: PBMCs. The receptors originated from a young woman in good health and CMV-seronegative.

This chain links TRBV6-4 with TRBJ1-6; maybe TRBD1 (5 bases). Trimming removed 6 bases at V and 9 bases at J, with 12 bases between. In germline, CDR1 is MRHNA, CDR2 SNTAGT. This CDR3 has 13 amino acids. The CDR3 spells CASSVRETSPLHF. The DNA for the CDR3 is TGTGCCAGCAGCGTCAGGGAAACTTCACCCCTCCACTTT.

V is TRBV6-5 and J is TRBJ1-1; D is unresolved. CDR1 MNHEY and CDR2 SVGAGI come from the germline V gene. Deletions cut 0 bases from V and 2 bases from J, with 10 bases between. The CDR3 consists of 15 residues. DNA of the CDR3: TGTGCCAGCAGTTACTCCCTATGGGCAAACACTGAAGCTTTCTTT. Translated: CASSYSLWANTEAFF.

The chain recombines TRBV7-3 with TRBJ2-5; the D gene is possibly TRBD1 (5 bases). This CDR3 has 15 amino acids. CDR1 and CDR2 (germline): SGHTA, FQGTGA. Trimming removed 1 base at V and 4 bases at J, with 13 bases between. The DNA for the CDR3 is TGTGCCAGCAGCTTAAACTCAGGGAACGGAGAGACCCAGTACTTC. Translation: CASSLNSGNGETQYF.

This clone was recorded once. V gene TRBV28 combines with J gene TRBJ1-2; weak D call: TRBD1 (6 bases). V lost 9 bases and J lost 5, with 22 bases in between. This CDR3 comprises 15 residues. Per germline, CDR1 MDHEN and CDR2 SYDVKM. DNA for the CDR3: TGTGCCAGTGTACGATCCGGGACATACCTTTATGGCTACACCTTC. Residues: CASVRSGTYLYGYTF.

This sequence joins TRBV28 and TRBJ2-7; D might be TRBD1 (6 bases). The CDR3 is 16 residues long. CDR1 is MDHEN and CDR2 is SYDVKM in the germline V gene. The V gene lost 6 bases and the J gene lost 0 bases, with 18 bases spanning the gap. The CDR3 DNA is TGTGCCAGCAGCCGCCGGAGTCAGGGGAACTCCTACGAGCAGTACTTC. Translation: CASSRRSQGNSYEQYF.

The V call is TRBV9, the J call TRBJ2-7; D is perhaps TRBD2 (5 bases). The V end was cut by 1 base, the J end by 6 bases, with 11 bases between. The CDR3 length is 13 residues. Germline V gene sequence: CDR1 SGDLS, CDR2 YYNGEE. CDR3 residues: CASSVNGGFEQYF. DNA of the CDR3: TGTGCCAGCAGCGTAAACGGAGGATTCGAGCAGTACTTC.